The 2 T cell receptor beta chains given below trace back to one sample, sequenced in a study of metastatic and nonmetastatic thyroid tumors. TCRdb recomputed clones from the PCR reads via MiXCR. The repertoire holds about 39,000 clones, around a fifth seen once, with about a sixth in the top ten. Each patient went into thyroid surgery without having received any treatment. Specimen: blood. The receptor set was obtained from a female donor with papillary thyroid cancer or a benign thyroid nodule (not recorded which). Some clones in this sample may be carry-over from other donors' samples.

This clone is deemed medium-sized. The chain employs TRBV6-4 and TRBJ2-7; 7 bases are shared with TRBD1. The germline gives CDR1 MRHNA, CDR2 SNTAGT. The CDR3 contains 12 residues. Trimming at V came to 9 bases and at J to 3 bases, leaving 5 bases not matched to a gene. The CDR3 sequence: CARTGTDYEQYF. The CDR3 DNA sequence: TGTGCCAGAACCGGGACAGACTACGAGCAGTACTTC.

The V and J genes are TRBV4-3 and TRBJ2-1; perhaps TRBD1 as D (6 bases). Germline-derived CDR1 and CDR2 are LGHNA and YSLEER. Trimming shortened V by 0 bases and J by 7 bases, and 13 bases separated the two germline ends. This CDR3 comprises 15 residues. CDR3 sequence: CASSQDWTVSNEQFF. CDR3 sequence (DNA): TGCGCCAGCAGCCAAGATTGGACAGTAAGTAATGAGCAGTTCTTC.